This T cell receptor beta chain was identified during a study of a mutant IDH1 vaccine in newly diagnosed glioma. Measured with immunoSEQ multiplex PCR; TCRdb has only the in-frame clones, and not every one. The table includes 50,000 to 70,000 clones, 86% detected once. This clone was observed once. Its antigen is currently unknown. There are 14 residues in the CDR3. The ends were cut back, 2 bases at V and 2 bases at J, with 10 bases in the middle. In germline, CDR1 is MNHNS, CDR2 SASEGT. Time point: week 35, safety follow-up. Mutant IDH1 20-mer peptide, at 300 ug, made up each vaccine dose, with topical imiquimod.

The rearrangement uses TRBV6-1 and TRBJ2-7; D remains ambiguous. Sequences were derived from PBMCs, sampled from a glioma patient whose treatment included an IDH1 peptide vaccine. This TCR came from a man in his forties with glioma. For the CDR3, the DNA is TGTGCCAGCAGTGAATATCGGGCCCCCTACGAGCAGTACTTC. Residues: CASSEYRAPYEQYF.